One and the same sample provided the 4 T cell receptor beta chains below, sequenced in a study of shared clonotypes between healthy human individuals. The repertoire was sequenced with immunoSEQ multiplex PCR; TCRdb's copy has only in-frame clones and lacks some. Of about 480,000 clones in the sample, 79% are singletons; the top ten hold over 10%. The source material was PBMCs. These receptors were taken from a middle-aged woman in good health. Some clones in this sample may be carry-over from other donors' samples.

V usage is TRBV7-3 and J usage is TRBJ1-1; D remains unclear. This CDR3 has 13 amino acids. V was cut by 5 bases and J by 0 bases, with 7 bases left in between. CDR1 SGHTA and CDR2 FQGTGA come from the germline V gene. CDR3 in DNA: TGTGCCAGCAGCGAGACGGTGAACACTGAAGCTTTCTTT. Translated: CASSETVNTEAFF.

The sample holds a few counts of this clone. J is TRBJ1-5 and V is TRBV28; 9 bases line up with TRBD1. V was clipped by 6 bases and J by 5 bases; unmatched bases: 2. This CDR3 is built from 13 residues. Germline values: CDR1 MDHEN, CDR2 SYDVKM. The CDR3 reads CASRTGGHQPQHF. The CDR3 bases are TGTGCCAGCAGGACAGGGGGACATCAGCCCCAGCATTTT.

This clone has ten or more counts. The chain joins TRBV10-3 to TRBJ2-1; TRBD2 is a possible D gene (6 bases). The CDR3 is made up of 17 amino acids. V lost 2 bases to trimming and J lost 3 bases, with 17 bases between them. From germline, CDR1 is ENHRY and CDR2 SYGVKD. The CDR3 DNA reads TGTGCCATCAGTGAGCCCTTCTCTAGCGCAAACTACAATGAGCAGTTCTTC. Encoded protein: CAISEPFSSANYNEQFF.

J is TRBJ2-1 and V is TRBV7-3; the match to TRBD2 covers 11 bases. The V and J ends lost 2 bases and 4 bases, in that order; junction bases with no gene match: 4. CDR3 length: 16 amino acids. Germline CDR1 is SGHTA and CDR2 is FQGTGA. In DNA form, the CDR3 reads TGTGCCAGCAGCTTAGTAGCGGGAGGGACATACAATGAGCAGTTCTTC. Translated: CASSLVAGGTYNEQFF.